Included here is one T cell receptor (beta chain) sequence, with context. Method: immunoSEQ multiplex PCR; TCRdb's copy keeps in-frame clones and lacks some. The table lists 65,000 to 95,000 clones, roughly 86% of them singletons, with about 6.9% in the top ten. This specimen belongs to a study of OX40 agonist ivuxolimab in advanced cancers. In the study overall: Patients were dosed intravenously with ivuxolimab at 0.01 to 10 mg/kg every 2 weeks.

Losses at the gene ends were 3 bases for V and 5 bases for J; bases not matched to a gene: 23. The CDR3 is 20 residues long. Germline V gene data show CDR1 as SGHRS and CDR2 as YFSETQ. The input for sequencing was CD4+ or CD8+ T cells sorted from blood, taken in a trial of the OX40 agonist ivuxolimab. The chain has TRBV5-1 and TRBJ2-5; 9 bases map to TRBD2. This sequence originates from an adult with an advanced solid tumor such as melanoma, head and neck, liver or kidney cancer. CDR3 sequence reads: CASSSQLLVAGAGSRETQYF. For the CDR3, the DNA is TGCGCCAGCAGCTCGCAACTATTGGTAGCGGGGGCAGGGTCCCGGGAGACCCAGTACTTC.